This T cell receptor (beta chain) was identified during a study of T cells after yellow fever vaccination. Study background: Fractions containing few cells were prepared with SMART-Seq v4 Ultra Low Input. General observations from the study: Repertoires sorted by FACS could include abundant clonotypes that are contaminants from the bulk population.

Universal primer sites and UMIs were introduced during 5'RACE template-switching synthesis of TCR cDNA. MiXCR was run by TCRdb on the 5' RACE reads, yielding one entry per CDR3 protein. The sample records a few hundred thousand distinct CDR3 sequences, around 8.1% being singletons. Trimming cost V 4 bases and J 2 bases, with 10 bases left between them. The germline V gene has CDR1 ENHRY and CDR2 SYGVKD. This CDR3 has 14 residues. The sample holds a few counts of this clonotype. As yet, its antigen is unknown. The clonotype comes from a man aged 18 to 30 who received the YFV17D yellow fever vaccine. V is TRBV10-3 and J is TRBJ2-3; D is unclear. The input for sequencing was PBMCs, taken about 49 days after the first yellow fever vaccination. Here the CDR3 reads CAISGFGITDTQYF. The DNA for the CDR3 is TGTGCCATCAGTGGGTTTGGTATCACAGATACGCAGTATTTT.